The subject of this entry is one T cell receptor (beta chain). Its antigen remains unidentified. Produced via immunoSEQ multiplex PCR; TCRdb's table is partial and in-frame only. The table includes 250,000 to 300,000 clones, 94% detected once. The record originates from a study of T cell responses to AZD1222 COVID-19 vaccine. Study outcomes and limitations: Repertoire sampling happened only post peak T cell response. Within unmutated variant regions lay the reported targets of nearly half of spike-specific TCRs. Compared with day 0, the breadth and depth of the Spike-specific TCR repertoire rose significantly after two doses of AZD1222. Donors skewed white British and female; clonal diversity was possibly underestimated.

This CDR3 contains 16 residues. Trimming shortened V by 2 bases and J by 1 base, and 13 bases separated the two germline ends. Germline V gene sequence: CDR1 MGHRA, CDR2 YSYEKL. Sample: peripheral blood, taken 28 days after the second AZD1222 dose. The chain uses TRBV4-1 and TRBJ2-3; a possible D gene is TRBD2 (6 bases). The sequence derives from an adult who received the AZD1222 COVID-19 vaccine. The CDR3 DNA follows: TGCGCCAGCAGCCAACTTCCGGGACTTGGCACAGATACGCAGTATTTT. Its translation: CASSQLPGLGTDTQYF.